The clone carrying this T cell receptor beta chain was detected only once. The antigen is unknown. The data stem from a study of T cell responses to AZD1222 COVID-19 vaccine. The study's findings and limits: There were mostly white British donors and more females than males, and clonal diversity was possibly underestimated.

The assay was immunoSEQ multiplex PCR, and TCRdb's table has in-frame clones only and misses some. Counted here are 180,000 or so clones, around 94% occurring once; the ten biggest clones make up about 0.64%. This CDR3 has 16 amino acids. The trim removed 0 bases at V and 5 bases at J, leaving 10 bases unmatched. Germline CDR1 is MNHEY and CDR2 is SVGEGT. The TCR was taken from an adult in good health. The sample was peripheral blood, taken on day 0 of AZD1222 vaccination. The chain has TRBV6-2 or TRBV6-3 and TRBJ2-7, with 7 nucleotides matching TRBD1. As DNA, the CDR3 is TGTGCCAGCAGTTACTCGGGGGTGACAGGGCTGGACGAGCAGTACTTC. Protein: CASSYSGVTGLDEQYF.